Sequencing of this TCR beta chain was carried out in a study of OX40 agonist ivuxolimab in advanced cancers. Turning to the overall study: Ivuxolimab, which targeted the costimulatory receptor OX40 (CD134), was an agonistic, fully human IgG2 monoclonal antibody. Intravenous ivuxolimab was administered to patients every 2 weeks at six dose levels: 0.01, 0.1, 0.3, 1.5, 3 and 10 mg/kg. Of the approximately 53 patients in dose escalation, 19 had hepatocellular carcinoma, about 15 had melanoma, 9 had renal cell carcinoma and 9 had head and neck cancer. The dose-escalation cohort was about 86% male with a mean age of about 65 years, ranging from roughly 23 to 79. Patients were allowed to have had prior anti-PD-1, anti-PD-L1 or anti-CTLA-4 therapy, and around 40% of the dose-escalation patients had previously received checkpoint inhibitors. Partial responses occurred in three dose-escalation patients: two with cutaneous melanoma and one with hepatocellular carcinoma. Peripheral TCRbeta sequencing was intended to test whether TCR sequence diversity was altered and clonal T-cell expansion was caused by ivuxolimab. The paper covers the monotherapy dose-escalation part of the phase I ivuxolimab trial, which included N of about 50 patients.

Study-wide conclusions, independent of this receptor: Antigen specificity was not determined for the clonally expanded peripheral T cells. Low levels of normalized T-cell clonal expansion were also seen in some patients who did not respond. At doses of 0.1 to 3.0 mg/kg, clonal expansion of both CD4+ and CD8+ T cells in blood was seen between baseline and week 6. In the 0.1-3.0 mg/kg groups, partial responders were among the patients with the lowest normalized peripheral clonal expansion, particularly in CD8+ T cells. After ivuxolimab, more expanded clones were found on average in CD8+ T cells than in CD4+ T cells.

CDR1 and CDR2 were assigned from the germline V gene as SNHLY and FYNNEI. A distance of 16 bases separates the germline ends of V and J, which lose 3 bases and 8 bases respectively. From its cysteine to its phenylalanine, the CDR3 spans 15 amino acids. The sequence is cut down to CDR3 DNA, 45 bases in frame from base 1. Note on this clone: Its antigen is unknown. Base quality data are lacking; no much larger clone is found one base away.

Patients with a history of autoimmune disease or receiving systemic immunosuppression were excluded from the trial. Peripheral blood for TCR sequencing was drawn from every dose cohort at baseline, at cycle 4 day 1 and at cycle 7 day 1. Samples were obtained from an open-label, multicenter, first-in-human phase I dose-escalation trial of ivuxolimab. The trial enrolled adults with locally advanced or metastatic head and neck squamous cell, hepatocellular, melanoma or renal cell carcinoma. Before TCR sequencing, CD4+ T cells and CD8+ T cells were sorted from peripheral blood as separate populations. Genomic DNA was extracted from sorted cells for sequencing of the TCRbeta CDR3 region. The immunoSEQ Assay was used for sequencing of TCRbeta CDR3 regions. Held by TCRdb, this immuneACCESS table contains in-frame sequences only and omits some clones. Under half of the omission traces to an unresolved V gene where checked; the cause of the rest is unknown. In all, the sample holds about 86,000 clones, and around 85% of those were seen once. Approximately 1.5% of the sample is taken by the ten largest.

Sample: CD4+ or CD8+ T cells sorted from blood, taken in a trial of the OX40 agonist ivuxolimab. This sequence was found in an adult with an advanced solid tumor such as melanoma, head and neck, liver or kidney cancer. The chain employs TRBV2 and TRBJ1-4; the D gene cannot be named for sure. The bases are TGTGCCAGCAGTGACAGGACTACTGTGATGGAAAAACTGTTTTTT. It translates to CASSDRTTVMEKLFF.